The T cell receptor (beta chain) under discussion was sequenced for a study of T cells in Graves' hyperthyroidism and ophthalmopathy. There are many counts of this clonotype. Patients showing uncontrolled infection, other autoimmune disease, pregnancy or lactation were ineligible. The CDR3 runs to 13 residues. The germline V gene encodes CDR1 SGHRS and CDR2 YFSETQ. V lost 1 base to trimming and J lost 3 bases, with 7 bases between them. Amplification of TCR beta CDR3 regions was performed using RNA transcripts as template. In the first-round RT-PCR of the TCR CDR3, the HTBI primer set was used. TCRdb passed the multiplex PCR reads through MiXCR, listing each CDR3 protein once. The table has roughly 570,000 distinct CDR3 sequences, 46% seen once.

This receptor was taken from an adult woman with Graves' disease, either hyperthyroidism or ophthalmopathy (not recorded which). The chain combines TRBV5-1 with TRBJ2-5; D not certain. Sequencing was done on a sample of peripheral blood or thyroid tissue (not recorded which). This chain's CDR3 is CASSLIAKETQYF. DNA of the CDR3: TGCGCCAGCAGCTTGATAGCTAAAGAGACCCAGTACTTC.